The rows below give T cell receptor beta chains drawn from one sample of a study of PD-1 blockade in classical Hodgkin lymphoma. Assay used: immunoSEQ multiplex PCR; TCRdb lists only in-frame clones, some missing. The table records under 65,000 clones, more than 80% of them present only once. The starting material was peripheral blood mononuclear cells (PBMCs), obtained at baseline. These receptors came from a human donor with classical Hodgkin lymphoma. The conserved cysteine and the conserved F or W are not part of the CDR3 here. D genes are given only for firm matches.

TRBJ2-7 | TRBV7-9 | TRBD1 | ASSHPGQGSYEQY
TRBJ1-3 | TRBV6-1 | . | ASSGTSGNTIY
TRBJ1-2 | TRBV6-6 | . | ASSYAGARYGYT
TRBJ2-7 | TRBV6-1 | . | AIEIPRTDVY
TRBJ2-7 | TRBV6-1 | . | ASSVIRTDRGYEQY
TRBJ2-1 | TRBV18 | TRBD2 | ASSPPTSGGSSYNEQF
TRBJ1-4 | TRBV9 | . | ASSEKTGTDEKLF
TRBJ1-2 | TRBV28 | . | ASRGSNGYT
TRBJ1-2 | TRBV2 | TRBD1 | ASKGVGQGDIRYGYT
TRBJ1-6 | TRBV9 | . | ASSVGAGRAYSPLH
TRBJ1-1 | TRBV6-4 | TRBD1 | ASSTGQGKAF
TRBJ1-6 | TRBV2 | . | ASLALYSTYNSPLH
TRBJ2-6 | TRBV29-1 | . | SADFSGANVLT
TRBJ1-1 | TRBV5-1 | . | ASSYLAQGRDTEAF
TRBJ2-3 | TRBV7-9 | TRBD2 | ASRPPSGGQVDTQY
TRBJ1-1 | TRBV5-6 | . | ASSLPPTPGTEAF
TRBJ2-2 | TRBV29-1 | . | SVERGGFGELF
TRBJ2-7 | TRBV7-6 | . | ASSSITGNDEQY
TRBJ1-4 | TRBV18 | TRBD1 | ASSYQRDRNSEKLF
TRBJ1-3 | TRBV7-2 | . | ASSLWGINGNTIY
TRBJ1-1 | TRBV5-8 | . | ASSPGNMNTEAF
TRBJ2-5 | TRBV2 | TRBD2 | ASRGGTRGTQY
TRBJ1-1 | TRBV5-1 | . | ASSLDRYTEAF
TRBJ1-2 | TRBV25-1 | . | ASSVGRGDYGYT
TRBJ1-5 | TRBV7-8 | . | ASSTDSPNQPQH
TRBJ1-2 | TRBV6-1 | TRBD1 | ASRPGTGVFYGYT
TRBJ2-5 | TRBV6-5 | . | ASSYRLAAAETQY
TRBJ1-4 | TRBV30 | . | AWGGKGLDEKLF
TRBJ2-7 | TRBV30 | TRBD1 | AWDKTGDSYEQY
TRBJ2-7 | TRBV12-5 | TRBD1 | ASGLLLGTGGYEQY
TRBJ1-1 | TRBV4-1 | . | ASSQGVGNTEAF
TRBJ1-5 | TRBV19 | . | ASRGTSDQPQH
TRBJ1-4 | TRBV30 | . | AWSTRDNEKLF
TRBJ2-2 | TRBV4-1 | . | ASSFGAEGVNTGELF
TRBJ1-3 | TRBV19 | . | ASTYGTGNTIY
TRBJ1-5 | TRBV4-1 | . | ASSQGVNQPQH
TRBJ1-2 | TRBV30 | . | AWSVLVQGIAGYT
TRBJ1-1 | TRBV19 | . | ASRENTEAF
TRBJ2-5 | TRBV11-2 | . | ASRPPGLGKETQY
TRBJ1-1 | TRBV5-1 | TRBD1 | ASYRGASTEAF
TRBJ2-1 | TRBV14 | . | ASSQMEYEGRF
TRBJ1-1 | TRBV7-8 | . | ASSFLGSQAF
TRBJ1-4 | TRBV6-5 | . | ASSYSTRRGEKLF
TRBJ2-2 | TRBV19 | TRBD2 | ASSMGRQGGTGELF
TRBJ1-5 | TRBV2 | TRBD1 | ASVWGQGDQPQH
TRBJ1-1 | TRBV6-5 | TRBD1 | ASSRQGLAHTEAF
TRBJ2-6 | TRBV13 | . | ASSLDRGVSSGANVLT
TRBJ2-1 | TRBV21-1 | . | ASSKPNGPYNEQF